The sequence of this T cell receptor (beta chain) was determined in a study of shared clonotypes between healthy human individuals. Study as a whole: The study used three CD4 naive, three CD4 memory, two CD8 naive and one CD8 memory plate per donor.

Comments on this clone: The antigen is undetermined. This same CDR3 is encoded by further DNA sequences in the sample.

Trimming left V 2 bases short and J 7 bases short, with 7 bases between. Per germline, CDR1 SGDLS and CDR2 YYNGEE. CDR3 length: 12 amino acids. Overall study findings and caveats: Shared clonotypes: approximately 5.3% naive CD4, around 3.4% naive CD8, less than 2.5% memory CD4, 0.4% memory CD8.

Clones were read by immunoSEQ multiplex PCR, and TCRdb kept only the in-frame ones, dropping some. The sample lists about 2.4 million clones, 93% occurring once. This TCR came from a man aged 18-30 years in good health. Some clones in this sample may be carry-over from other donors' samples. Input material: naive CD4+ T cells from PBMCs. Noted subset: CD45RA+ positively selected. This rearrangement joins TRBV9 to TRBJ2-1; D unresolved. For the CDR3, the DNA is TGTGCCAGCAGCGTTCTTGGGAATGAGCAGTTCTTC. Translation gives CASSVLGNEQFF.